This T cell receptor beta chain was obtained from a study of shared clonotypes between healthy human individuals. Study as a whole: The donors, a couple of women and a few men, were aged 18 to 49. Study findings and constraints: Among donors, sharing of clonotypes was expected to be affected by sequencing depth.

The CDR3 sequence is 14 residues long. The germline V gene has CDR1 SGHTA and CDR2 FQGNSA. V was trimmed by 2 bases and J by 3 bases, leaving 10 bases between them. CD4+ cells yielded CD45RA+ naive and CD45RA-negative memory subsets. Details on this clone: The antigen is unknown.

How the authors handled the data: Because ImmunoSEQ provided only junction sequences with no quality scores, the filtering differed. The table came from immunoSEQ multiplex PCR; TCRdb's copy has only in-frame clones and leaves some out. V, J and clone size derive from that table, while D and trimming were established from the DNA sequence. The sample yields 150,000 to 200,000 clones, around 63% seen once. The source of this sequence is a man younger than 45 in good health. What was sequenced was memory CD4+ T cells sorted from blood. The subset here: CD45RA-negative fraction. V is TRBV7-2 and J is TRBJ1-2; D gene ambiguous. CDR3 in amino acids: CASSLRSGDYGYTF. CDR3 sequence (DNA): TGTGCCAGCAGCTTAAGGTCGGGAGACTATGGCTACACCTTC.